The clone carrying this T cell receptor (beta chain) was counted ten times or more. The junction departs from germline at one end; a sequencing error may be responsible. Germline CDR1 MNHNS, CDR2 SASEGT. The CDR3 sequence is 15 residues long. The source of the sample is a study of T cells in Graves' hyperthyroidism and ophthalmopathy. About the study: Blood was drawn when the patient was first diagnosed and still untreated.

This sample holds PBMCs from 9.5 to 10 ml fresh peripheral blood. Regions amplified from RNA transcripts were the TCR beta CDR3 regions. Using the HTBI primer set, a first-round RT-PCR was run on the TCR CDR3. TCRdb reprocessed the multiplex PCR reads with MiXCR, giving one entry per CDR3 protein. The table lists roughly 560,000 distinct CDR3 sequences, around 15% of them singletons. The V call is TRBV6-1, the J call TRBJ2-5, with 7 bases identical to TRBD2. This receptor was identified in a middle-aged woman with Graves' ophthalmopathy. The specimen sequenced was blood. The CDR3 reads CANSEDVAGQETQYF. CDR3 sequence (DNA): TGTGCCAACAGTGAAGATGTAGCGGGCCAAGAGACCCAGTACTTC.